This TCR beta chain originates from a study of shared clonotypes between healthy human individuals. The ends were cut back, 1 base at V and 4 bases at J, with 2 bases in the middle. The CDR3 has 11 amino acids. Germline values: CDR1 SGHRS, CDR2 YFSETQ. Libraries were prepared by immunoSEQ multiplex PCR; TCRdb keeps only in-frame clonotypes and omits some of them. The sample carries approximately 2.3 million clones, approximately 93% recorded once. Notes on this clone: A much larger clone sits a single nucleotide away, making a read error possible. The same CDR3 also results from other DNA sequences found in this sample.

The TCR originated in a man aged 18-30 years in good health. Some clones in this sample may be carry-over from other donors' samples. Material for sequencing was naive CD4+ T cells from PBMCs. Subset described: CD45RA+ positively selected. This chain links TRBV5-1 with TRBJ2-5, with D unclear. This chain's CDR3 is CASSLLETQYF. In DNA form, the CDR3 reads TGCGCCAGCAGCTTGCTAGAGACCCAGTACTTC.